The next 9 T cell receptor beta chains were all read from a single sample in a study of T-cell reconstitution after alpha-beta-depleted transplantation in children. Preparation of the TCRbeta library was carried out with unique molecular identifiers. Each CDR3 protein is one row after TCRdb ran MiXCR on the PCR reads. The profile shows 450,000 to 600,000 distinct CDR3 sequences, around 13% of them singletons. The sample consisted of PBMCs, mostly from graft donor cells, taken 360 days after TCRalphabeta/CD19-depleted stem cell transplant. All receptors derive from a male patient younger than 18 who had a stem cell transplant for acute myeloid leukemia, so the T cells may come from the graft donor.

The rearrangement joins TRBV4-3 to TRBJ2-7; D might be TRBD2 (7 bases). Deletions cut 4 bases from V and 0 bases from J, with 16 bases between. The germline CDR1 and CDR2 sequences are LGHNA and YSLEER. The CDR3 runs 16 residues. CDR3 sequence reads: CASSRQAGASSYEQYF. As DNA, the CDR3 is TGCGCCAGCAGCCGACAGGCGGGGGCGAGCTCCTACGAGCAGTACTTC.

This clonotype appeared many times. V is TRBV6-5 and J is TRBJ2-4; TRBD1 might be the D (6 bases). CDR3 size: 17 residues. The ends were cut back, 0 bases at V and 7 bases at J, with 19 bases in the middle. CDR1 and CDR2 (germline): MNHEY, SVGAGI. The CDR3 is CASSYSPQGPPGNIQYF. The CDR3 nucleotides are TGTGCCAGCAGTTACTCGCCGCAGGGGCCACCGGGGAACATTCAGTACTTC.

CDR3 in amino acids: CASSGTSGTPRGEQYF. The CDR3 DNA follows: TGTGCCAGCAGCGGGACTAGCGGGACCCCCCGGGGTGAGCAGTACTTC. The chain couples TRBV27 to TRBJ2-7, with TRBD2 identical over 13 bases. Germline V lookup: CDR1 MNHEY, CDR2 SMNVEV (reference sequence). The CDR3 covers 16 residues. J gave up 7 bases and V 6 bases, and 12 bases lay outside the gene matches.

The CDR3 region has the DNA TGTGCCAGCAGCTTAGGCAGACTCGAATTCTCCTACGAGCAGTACTTC. Translating gives CASSLGRLEFSYEQYF. The chain uses TRBV7-2 and TRBJ2-7, with D uncertain. Germline V CDR1 and CDR2: SGHTA, FQGNSA. Trimming removed 1 base from V and 0 bases from J, with 13 bases in between. The CDR3 is 16 residues long.

This clonotype was observed a handful of times. This chain joins TRBV5-1 and TRBJ2-5, with no clear D. Looked up from germline, CDR1 is SGHRS and CDR2 is YFSETQ. The germline V and J ends were trimmed by 0 bases and 5 bases, with 14 bases remaining between them. The CDR3 sequence is 15 residues long. The CDR3 region is CASSLDNRLVETQYF. CDR3 nucleotides: TGCGCCAGCAGCTTGGACAATCGTTTAGTGGAGACCCAGTACTTC.

This CDR3 is CATSRDWVRDGEQFF. CDR3 sequence (DNA): TGTGCCACCAGCAGAGATTGGGTGCGGGATGGGGAGCAGTTCTTC. The rearrangement links TRBV15 to TRBJ2-1, with D possibly being TRBD2 (6 bases). V lost 0 bases to trimming and J lost 10 bases, with 16 bases between them. Germline V CDR1 and CDR2: LNHNV, YYDKDF (reference sequence). The CDR3 length is 15 residues.

This clonotype turned up a few times. V is TRBV20-1 and J is TRBJ1-5; a weak D match, TRBD1 (5 bases). The germline V gene has CDR1 DFQATT and CDR2 SNEGSKA (reference sequence). V dropped 4 bases and J dropped 1 base, with 14 bases sitting between them. CDR3 length equals 15 residues. CDR3 nucleotides: TGCAGTGCTACCCAAGGAGGGGTAAGCAATCAGCCCCAGCATTTT. Amino acids: CSATQGGVSNQPQHF.

The V gene is TRBV9, the J gene TRBJ2-1, with a possible D match to TRBD2 (5 bases). The CDR3 sequence is 21 residues long. From germline, CDR1 is SGDLS and CDR2 YYNGEE. V was trimmed by 4 bases and J by 7 bases, leaving 36 bases between them. The CDR3 sequence: CASSLPRGSGTTKKIWNEQFF. The CDR3 DNA is TGTGCCAGCAGCCTCCCCCGTGGGAGCGGAACTACTAAGAAAATTTGGAATGAGCAGTTCTTC.

This clonotype was found once. This likely comes from a read error, as the CDR3 has no conserved phenylalanine or tryptophan at its end. V gene TRBV12-3 or TRBV12-4 combines with J gene TRBJ1-2; D is undetermined. The germline V and J ends were trimmed by 1 base and 0 bases, with 15 bases remaining between them. CDR3 length equals 17 residues. This CDR3 is CASSLGWSATTNYGYTL. The CDR3 bases are TGTGCCAGCAGTTTAGGGTGGTCCGCAACGACTAACTATGGCTACACCCTC.